A single sample is the source of the 18 T cell receptor beta chains below, sequenced in a study of Graves' ophthalmopathy and Graves' hyperthyroidism. The sequenced template was RNA, covering the TCR beta CDR3 region. The authors performed first-round RT-PCR with HTBI primers and then a second-round multiplex PCR. MiXCR, applied by TCRdb to the multiplex PCR reads, yields one record per CDR3 protein. The table records a few hundred thousand distinct CDR3 sequences, approximately 18% of them present only once. The specimen sequenced was peripheral blood. The receptors originated from an adult woman with stable Graves' hyperthyroidism.

This clonotype came up a few times. The gene calls are TRBV4-1 and TRBJ1-6, with D maybe TRBD1 (5 bases). The V end was cut by 0 bases, the J end by 8 bases, with 14 bases between. The CDR3 contains 16 residues. The V gene's germline CDR1 is MGHRA and CDR2 YSYEKL. This CDR3 is CASSQESSRVDSPLHF. The CDR3 nucleotides are TGCGCCAGCAGCCAAGAAAGCTCCAGGGTTGATTCACCCCTCCACTTT.

This rearrangement joins TRBV12-3 or TRBV12-4 to TRBJ2-7; 7 bases map to TRBD1. V dropped 2 bases and J dropped 0; count of bases not matched to a gene: 4. This CDR3 is 15 amino acids long. The CDR3 is CASSLRQGSSYEQYF. The CDR3 bases are TGTGCCAGCAGTTTAAGACAGGGCAGCTCCTACGAGCAGTACTTC.

This clonotype was seen at least ten times. The rearrangement uses TRBV28 and TRBJ2-7; no firm D call. The CDR3 sequence is 16 residues long. Trimming stripped 2 bases from V and 3 bases from J, with 17 bases between. Germline V CDR1 and CDR2: MDHEN, SYDVKM. The CDR3 protein is CASSLGVAKSRYEQYF. DNA of the CDR3: TGTGCCAGCAGTTTAGGTGTCGCCAAGAGCCGCTACGAGCAGTACTTC.

The rearrangement uses TRBV19 and TRBJ2-5; 7 bases are shared with TRBD1. The CDR3 is 12 residues long. Germline V CDR1 and CDR2: LNHDA, SQIVND (reference sequence). Trimming cost V 10 bases and J 4 bases; bases outside gene matches: 6. Here the CDR3 reads CATRQGVETQYF. CDR3 DNA sequence: TGTGCCACCAGACAGGGCGTAGAGACCCAGTACTTC.

This clonotype has a handful of counts. The chain uses TRBV5-6 and TRBJ2-2, with D possibly being TRBD1 (5 bases). There are 16 residues in the CDR3. V was clipped by 1 base and J by 4 bases, with 14 bases between them. CDR1 and CDR2 (germline): SGHDT, YYEEEE. The CDR3 DNA is TGTGCCAGCAGCTTGCTTGGGCAGGGTGGCACCGGGGAGCTGTTTTTT. Its protein is CASSLLGQGGTGELFF.

This clonotype was recorded at least ten times. This may be a read error: a much more frequent sequence differs by one nucleotide. The gene calls are TRBV6-1 and TRBJ1-5; 7 bases agree with TRBD1. V lost 3 bases and J lost 4; bases outside the gene matches: 6. CDR3 size: 15 residues. Germline V gives CDR1 MNHNS, CDR2 SASEGT. The CDR3 is CASSETGRSNQPQHF. CDR3 in DNA: TGTGCCAGCAGTGAGACAGGGCGGAGTAATCAGCCCCAGCATTTT.

This clonotype was counted at least ten times. The chain carries TRBV19 and TRBJ2-7; no firm D call. Germline V lookup: CDR1 LNHDA, CDR2 SQIVND (reference sequence). The CDR3 length is 14 residues. Trimming removed 3 bases at V and 0 bases at J, with 9 bases between. The CDR3 nucleotides read TGTGCCAGTAGTATTTCTTTCAACTCCTACGAGCAGTACTTC. Protein sequence: CASSISFNSYEQYF.

The chain uses TRBV19 and TRBJ1-5; perhaps TRBD1 as D (5 bases). The V and J ends lost 3 bases and 3 bases respectively, with 12 bases between them. Germline assignment: CDR1 LNHDA and CDR2 SQIVND (reference sequence). This CDR3 is 15 amino acids long. CDR3 nucleotides: TGTGCCAGTAGTATGTGGGGGAATTCCAATCAGCCCCAGCATTTT. This sequence encodes CASSMWGNSNQPQHF.

This clonotype was found many times. The V call is TRBV7-8, the J call TRBJ1-6, with D unresolved. This CDR3 region has 12 residues. Germline V gene sequence: CDR1 SGHVS, CDR2 FQNEAQ. V was cut by 3 bases and J by 10 bases, with 7 bases left in between. This chain's CDR3 is CASSFVGSPLHF. For the CDR3, the DNA is TGTGCCAGCAGCTTCGTCGGATCACCCCTCCACTTT.

At least ten counts were recorded for this clonotype. V and J are TRBV28 and TRBJ2-5, with D possibly matching TRBD2 (5 bases). CDR3 length: 13 amino acids. The germline V gene encodes CDR1 MDHEN and CDR2 SYDVKM. Trimming cost V 3 bases and J 2 bases, with 7 bases left between them. The CDR3 loop reads CASSLTNQETQYF. The CDR3 DNA reads as TGTGCCAGCAGTTTGACTAATCAAGAGACCCAGTACTTC.

This clonotype has a count of ten or more. J is TRBJ1-5 and V is TRBV12-5; D may be TRBD1 (5 bases). V was pared by 0 bases and J by 0 bases, with 12 bases between. Germline V CDR1 and CDR2: LGHNT, FRNRAP. The CDR3 sequence is 17 residues long. The CDR3 spells CASGLVLTEDSNQPQHF. The CDR3 coding sequence is TGTGCTAGTGGTTTGGTACTGACAGAGGATAGCAATCAGCCCCAGCATTTT.

This clonotype was observed at least ten times. The chain couples TRBV20-1 to TRBJ2-7; D not certain. This CDR3 is built from 13 residues. The germline CDR1 and CDR2 sequences are DFQATT and SNEGSKA (reference sequence). With 0 bases removed from V and 2 bases from J, the gap between germline ends came to 8 bases. CDR3 sequence (DNA): TGCAGTGCTAGAGAAGGCAGTACCTACGAGCAGTACTTC. It specifies CSAREGSTYEQYF.

This clonotype was detected ten times or more. The rearrangement links TRBV20-1 to TRBJ2-7, with D perhaps matching TRBD1 or TRBD2 (5 bases each). This CDR3 is 15 amino acids long. V dropped 6 bases and J dropped 5 bases, with 23 bases sitting between them. Looked up from germline, CDR1 is DFQATT and CDR2 is SNEGSKA (reference sequence). Written as DNA, the CDR3 is TGCAGTGCCTTAGACCCTCGGGGACCCTTCGACGAGCAGTACTTC. It encodes CSALDPRGPFDEQYF.

This clonotype appeared many times. The rearrangement joins TRBV29-1 to TRBJ2-7, with 8 bases aligning to TRBD1. Trimming at V came to 6 bases and at J to 4 bases, leaving 11 bases not matched to a gene. From germline, CDR1 is SQVTM and CDR2 ANQGSEA. The length of the CDR3 is 14 residues. CDR3 loop: CSVAGTGTLYEQYF. CDR3 coding DNA: TGCAGCGTAGCCGGGACAGGAACGCTGTACGAGCAGTACTTC.

This clonotype has at least ten counts. The CDR3 sequence: CASSSGTSGTSYEQYF. In nucleotides, the CDR3 is TGTGCCAGCAGCTCCGGGACTAGCGGGACTTCCTACGAGCAGTACTTC. The genes are TRBV5-4 and TRBJ2-7, with 13 bases lining up with TRBD2. Germline assignment: CDR1 SGHNT and CDR2 YYREEE (reference sequence). Germline trimming cut 3 bases from V and 1 base from J; bases unmatched to any gene: 4. This CDR3 is 16 amino acids long. The whole variable domain, filled in from reference TRBV5-4 and TRBJ2-7, reads ETGVTQSPTHLIKTRGQQVTLRCSSQSGHNTVSWYQQALGQGPQFIFQYYREEENGRGNFPPRFSGLQFPNYSSELNVNALELDDSALYLCASSSGTSGTSYEQYFGPGTRLTVT.

The genes are TRBV12-3 or TRBV12-4 and TRBJ2-7, with D tentatively TRBD1 (6 bases). CDR3 size: 14 residues. Trimming took off 6 bases at V and 5 bases at J, with 17 bases between the two ends. The CDR3 coding sequence is TGTGCCAGCAGATATTCAGGGGAAGGGCACGAGCAGTACTTC. It yields the protein CASRYSGEGHEQYF.

With regard to this clonotype: This sequence may be a read error, since a much larger clone differs from it by one base. A read error is likely, as this CDR3 ends without the conserved phenylalanine or tryptophan. CDR3 coding DNA: TGTGCCAGCAGTTTAGCAGGGAGAAGAAATCAGCCCCAGCATCTT. Its translation: CASSLAGRRNQPQHL. The rearrangement links TRBV12-3 or TRBV12-4 to TRBJ1-5; no reliable D call. V was cut by 0 bases and J by 4 bases, with 10 bases left in between. This CDR3 is 15 amino acids long.

This clonotype was found many times. This rearrangement joins TRBV28 to TRBJ2-6, with no clear D. CDR1 is MDHEN and CDR2 is SYDVKM in the germline V gene. Trimming took 7 bases from V and 3 from J, leaving 7 bases between them. This CDR3 spans 13 amino acids. CDR3 sequence (DNA): TGTGCCAGCAACCAACTTGGGGCCAACGTCCTGACTTTC. Encoded protein: CASNQLGANVLTF.